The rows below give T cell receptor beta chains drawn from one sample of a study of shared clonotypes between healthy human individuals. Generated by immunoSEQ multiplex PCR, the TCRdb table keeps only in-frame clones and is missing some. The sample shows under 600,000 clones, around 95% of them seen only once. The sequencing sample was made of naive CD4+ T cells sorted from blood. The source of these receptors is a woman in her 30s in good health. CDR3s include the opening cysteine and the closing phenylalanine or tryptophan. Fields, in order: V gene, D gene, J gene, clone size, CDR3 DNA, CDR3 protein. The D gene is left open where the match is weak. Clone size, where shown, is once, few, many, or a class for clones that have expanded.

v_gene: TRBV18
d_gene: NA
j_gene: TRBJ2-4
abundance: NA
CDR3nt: TGTGCCAGCTCGGGGCAGGGGGGAAACATTCAGTACTTC
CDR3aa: CASSGQGGNIQYF

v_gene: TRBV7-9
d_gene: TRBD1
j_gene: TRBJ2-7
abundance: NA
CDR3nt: TGTGCCAGCAGCACGACCGGGACAGGATCCTACGAGCAGTACTTC
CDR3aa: CASSTTGTGSYEQYF

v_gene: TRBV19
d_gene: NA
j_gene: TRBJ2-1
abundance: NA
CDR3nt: TGTGCCAGTACCCCGGGTAGGATCCTCGTCCATGAGCAGTTCTTC
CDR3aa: CASTPGRILVHEQFF

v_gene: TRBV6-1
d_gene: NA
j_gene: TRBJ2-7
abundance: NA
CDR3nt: TGTGCCAGCAGTGAATTGCCGTTTACGGGTGGCGAGCAGTACTTC
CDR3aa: CASSELPFTGGEQYF

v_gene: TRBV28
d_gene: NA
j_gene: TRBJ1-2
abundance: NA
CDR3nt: TGTGCCAGCCGCGGTGGCGGCTATGGCTACACCTTC
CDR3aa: CASRGGGYGYTF

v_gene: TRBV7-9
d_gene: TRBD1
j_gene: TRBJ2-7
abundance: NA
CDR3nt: TGTGCCAGCAGCTGGGACAGGGCCGAGCAGTACTTC
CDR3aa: CASSWDRAEQYF

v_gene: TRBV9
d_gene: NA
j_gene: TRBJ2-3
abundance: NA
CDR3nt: TGTGCCAGCAGCCCAAGGGGGTTGAGGACTGGTGAAGATACGCAGTATTTT
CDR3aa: CASSPRGLRTGEDTQYF

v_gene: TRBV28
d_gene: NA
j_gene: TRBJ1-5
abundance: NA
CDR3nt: TGTGCCAGCAGTTTCAGTAGCAATCAGCCCCAGCATTTT
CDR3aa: CASSFSSNQPQHF

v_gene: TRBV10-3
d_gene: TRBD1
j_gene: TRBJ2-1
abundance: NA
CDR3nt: TGTGCCATCAGGCCGGGACAGGGAGGGGACAATGAGCAGTTCTTC
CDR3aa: CAIRPGQGGDNEQFF

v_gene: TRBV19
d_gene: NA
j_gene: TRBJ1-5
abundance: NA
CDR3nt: TGTGCCAGTAGTTACAGGGACAATCAGCCCCAGCATTTT
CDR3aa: CASSYRDNQPQHF

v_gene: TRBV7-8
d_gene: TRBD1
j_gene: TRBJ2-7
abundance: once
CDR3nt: TGTGCCAGCAGCTTAGCTAGCTTCGGGACAGCAAGATTCTACGAGCAGTACTTC
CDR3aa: CASSLASFGTARFYEQYF

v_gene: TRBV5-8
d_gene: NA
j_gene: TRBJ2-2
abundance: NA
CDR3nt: TGTGCCAGCAGCTTGAGGGGCGGAGGGCCCGGGGAGCTGTTTTTT
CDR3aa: CASSLRGGGPGELFF

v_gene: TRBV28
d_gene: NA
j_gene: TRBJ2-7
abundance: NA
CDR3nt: TGTGCCAGCAGGACGGACGGACTCTCCTACGAGCAGTACTTC
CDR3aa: CASRTDGLSYEQYF

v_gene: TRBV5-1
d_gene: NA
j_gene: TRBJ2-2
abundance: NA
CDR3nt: TGCGCCAGCAGCTTGGGGAGCCAGGACGGAGGGACCGGGGAGCTGTTTTTT
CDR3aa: CASSLGSQDGGTGELFF

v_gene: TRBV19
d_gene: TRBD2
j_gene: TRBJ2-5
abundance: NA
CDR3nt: TGTGCCAGTAGTAATCTAGCGGGGAGACAAGAGACCCAGTACTTC
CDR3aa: CASSNLAGRQETQYF

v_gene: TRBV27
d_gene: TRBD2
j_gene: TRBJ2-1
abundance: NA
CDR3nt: TGTGCCAGCAGTTTTGGCTCCCGGGAGGGGCCCTACAATGAGCAGTTCTTC
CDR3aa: CASSFGSREGPYNEQFF

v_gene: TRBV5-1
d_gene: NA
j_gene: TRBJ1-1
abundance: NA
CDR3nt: TGCGCCAGCAGCCCCGAGGTCGGGGTAAGGCACACTGAAGCTTTCTTT
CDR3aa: CASSPEVGVRHTEAFF

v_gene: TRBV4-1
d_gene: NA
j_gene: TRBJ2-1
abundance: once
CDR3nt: TGCGCCAGCAGCCAAGGCGGGTGGGCCTACAATGAGCAGTTCTTC
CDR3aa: CASSQGGWAYNEQFF

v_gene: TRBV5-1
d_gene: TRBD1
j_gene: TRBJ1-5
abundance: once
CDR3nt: TGCGCCAGCAGCTTGGGGGACAGTTCCAGTCAGCCCCAGCATTTT
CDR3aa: CASSLGDSSSQPQHF

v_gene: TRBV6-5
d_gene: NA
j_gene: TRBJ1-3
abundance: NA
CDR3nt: TGTGCCAGCAGCCTCCAAGGTTTTGGAAACACCATATATTTT
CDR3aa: CASSLQGFGNTIYF

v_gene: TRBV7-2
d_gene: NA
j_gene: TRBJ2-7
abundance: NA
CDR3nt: TGTGCCAGCAGCTTAGACCTAGAATCCGAGCAGTACTTC
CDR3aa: CASSLDLESEQYF

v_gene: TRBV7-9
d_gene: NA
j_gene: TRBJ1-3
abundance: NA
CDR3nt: TGTGCCAGCAGGTTAACATTTGGAAACACCATATATTTT
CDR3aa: CASRLTFGNTIYF

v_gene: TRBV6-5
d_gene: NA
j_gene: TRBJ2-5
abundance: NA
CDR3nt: TGTGCCAGCAGTTACTTACCTCCAACATCGACAGAGACCCAGTACTTC
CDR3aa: CASSYLPPTSTETQYF

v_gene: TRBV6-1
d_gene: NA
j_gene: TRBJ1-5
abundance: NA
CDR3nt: TGTGCCAGCAATGCTGACAGTTATCAGCCCCAGCATTTT
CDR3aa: CASNADSYQPQHF